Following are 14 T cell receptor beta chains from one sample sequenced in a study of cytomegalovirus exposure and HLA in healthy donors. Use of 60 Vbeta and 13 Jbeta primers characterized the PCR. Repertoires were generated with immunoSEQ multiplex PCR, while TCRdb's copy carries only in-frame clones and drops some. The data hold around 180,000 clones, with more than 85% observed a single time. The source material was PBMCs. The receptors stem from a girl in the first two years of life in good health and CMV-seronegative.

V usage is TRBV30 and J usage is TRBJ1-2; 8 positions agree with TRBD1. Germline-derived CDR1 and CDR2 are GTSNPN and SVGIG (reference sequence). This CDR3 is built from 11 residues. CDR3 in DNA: TGTGCACAGGGGGTTGCCTATGGCTACACCTTC. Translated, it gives CAQGVAYGYTF.

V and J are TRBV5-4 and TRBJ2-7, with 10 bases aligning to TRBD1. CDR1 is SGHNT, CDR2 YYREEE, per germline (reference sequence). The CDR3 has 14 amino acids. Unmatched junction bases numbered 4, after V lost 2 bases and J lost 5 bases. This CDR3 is CASSFSGTGDEQYF. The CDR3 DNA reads TGTGCCAGCAGCTTCTCCGGGACAGGGGACGAGCAGTACTTC. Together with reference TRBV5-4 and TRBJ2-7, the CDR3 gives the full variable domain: ETGVTQSPTHLIKTRGQQVTLRCSSQSGHNTVSWYQQALGQGPQFIFQYYREEENGRGNFPPRFSGLQFPNYSSELNVNALELDDSALYLCASSFSGTGDEQYFGPGTRLTVT.

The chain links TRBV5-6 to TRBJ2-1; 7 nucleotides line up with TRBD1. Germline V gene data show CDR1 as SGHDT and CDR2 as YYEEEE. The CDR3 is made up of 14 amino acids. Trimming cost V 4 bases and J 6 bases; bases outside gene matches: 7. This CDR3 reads CASSTDREGNEQFF. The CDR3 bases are TGTGCCAGCAGCACCGACAGGGAAGGCAATGAGCAGTTCTTC.

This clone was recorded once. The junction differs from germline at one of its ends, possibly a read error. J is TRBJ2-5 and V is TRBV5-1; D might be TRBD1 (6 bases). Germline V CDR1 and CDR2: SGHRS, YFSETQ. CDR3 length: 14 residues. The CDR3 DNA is TGCGCCAGCAGCTTTCAGGGGCAGCAAGAGGCCCAGTACTTC. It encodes CASSFQGQQEAQYF. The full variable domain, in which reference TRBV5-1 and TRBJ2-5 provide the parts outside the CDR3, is KAGVTQTPRYLIKTRGQQVTLSCSPISGHRSVSWYQQTPGQGLQFLFEYFSETQRNKGNFPGRFSGRQFSNSRSEMNVSTLELGDSALYLCASSFQGQQEAQYFGPGTRLLVL.

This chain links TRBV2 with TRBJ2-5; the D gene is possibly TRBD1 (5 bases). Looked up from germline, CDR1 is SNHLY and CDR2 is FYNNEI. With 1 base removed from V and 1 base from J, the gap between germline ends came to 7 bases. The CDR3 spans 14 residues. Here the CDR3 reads CASSEVTAQETQYF. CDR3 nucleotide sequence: TGTGCCAGCAGTGAAGTGACAGCCCAAGAGACCCAGTACTTC. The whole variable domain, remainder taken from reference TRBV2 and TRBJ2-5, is EPEVTQTPSHQVTQMGQEVILRCVPISNHLYFYWYRQILGQKVEFLVSFYNNEISEKSEIFDDQFSVERPDGSNFTLKIRSTKLEDSAMYFCASSEVTAQETQYFGPGTRLLVL.

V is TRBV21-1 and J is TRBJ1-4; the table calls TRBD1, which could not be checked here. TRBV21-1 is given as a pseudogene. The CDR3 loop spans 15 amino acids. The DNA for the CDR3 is TGTGCCAGCAGCAAAGACAGGGGGCGGGCTGAAAAACTGTTTTTT. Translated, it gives CASSKDRGRAEKLFF.

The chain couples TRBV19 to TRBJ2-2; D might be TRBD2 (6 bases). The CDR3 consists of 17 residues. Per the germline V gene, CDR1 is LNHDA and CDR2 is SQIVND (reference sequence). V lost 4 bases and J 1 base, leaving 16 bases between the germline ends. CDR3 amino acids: CASSTALVSGNTGELFF. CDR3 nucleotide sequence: TGTGCCAGTAGTACCGCCCTAGTTAGCGGGAACACCGGGGAGCTGTTTTTT. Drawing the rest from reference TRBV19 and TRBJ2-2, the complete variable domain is DGGITQSPKYLFRKEGQNVTLSCEQNLNHDAMYWYRQDPGQGLRLIYYSQIVNDFQKGDIAEGYSVSREKKESFPLTVTSAQKNPTAFYLCASSTALVSGNTGELFFGEGSRLTVL.

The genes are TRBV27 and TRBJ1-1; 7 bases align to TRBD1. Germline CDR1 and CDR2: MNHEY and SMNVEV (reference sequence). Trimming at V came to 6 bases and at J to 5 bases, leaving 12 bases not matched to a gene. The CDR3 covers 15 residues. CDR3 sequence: CASSEDRVGWTEAFF. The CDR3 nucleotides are TGTGCCAGCAGCGAAGACAGGGTGGGATGGACTGAAGCTTTCTTT.

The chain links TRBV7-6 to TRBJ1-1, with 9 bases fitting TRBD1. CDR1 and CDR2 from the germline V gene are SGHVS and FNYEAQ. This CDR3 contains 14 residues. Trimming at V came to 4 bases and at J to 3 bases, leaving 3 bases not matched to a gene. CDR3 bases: TGTGCCAGCAGCTCGCGGACAGGGGACACTGAAGCTTTCTTT. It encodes CASSSRTGDTEAFF.

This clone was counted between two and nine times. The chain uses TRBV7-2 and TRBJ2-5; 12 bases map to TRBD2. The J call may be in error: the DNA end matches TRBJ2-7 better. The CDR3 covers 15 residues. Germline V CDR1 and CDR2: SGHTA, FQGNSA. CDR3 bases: TGTGCCAGCAGCGTTAGACTAGCGGGGGCATACGAGCAGTACTTC. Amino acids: CASSVRLAGAYEQYF.

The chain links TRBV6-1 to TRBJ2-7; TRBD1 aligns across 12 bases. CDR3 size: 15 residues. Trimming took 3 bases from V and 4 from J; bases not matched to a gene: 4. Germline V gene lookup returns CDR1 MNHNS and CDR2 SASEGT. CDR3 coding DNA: TGTGCCAGCAGTGAGGGGACAGGGGGCTCGTACGAGCAGTACTTC. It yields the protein CASSEGTGGSYEQYF.

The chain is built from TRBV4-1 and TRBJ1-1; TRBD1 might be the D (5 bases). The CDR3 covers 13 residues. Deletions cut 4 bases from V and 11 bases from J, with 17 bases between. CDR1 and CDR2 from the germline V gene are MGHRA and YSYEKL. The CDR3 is CASSLPTDLGAFF. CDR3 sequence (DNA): TGCGCCAGCAGCCTTCCGACAGACCTAGGGGCTTTCTTT.

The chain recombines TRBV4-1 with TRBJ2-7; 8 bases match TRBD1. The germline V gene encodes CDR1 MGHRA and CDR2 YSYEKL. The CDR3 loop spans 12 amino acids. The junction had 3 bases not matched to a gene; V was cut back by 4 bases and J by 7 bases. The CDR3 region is CASSPQGVEQYF. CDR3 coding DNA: TGCGCCAGCAGCCCACAGGGGGTAGAGCAGTACTTC.

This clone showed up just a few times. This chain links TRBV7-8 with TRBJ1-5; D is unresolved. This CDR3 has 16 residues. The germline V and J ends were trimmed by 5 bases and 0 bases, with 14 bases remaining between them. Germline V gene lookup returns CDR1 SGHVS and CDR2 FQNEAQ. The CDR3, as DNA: TGTGCCAGCAGCGCCCCGACATCGTATAGCAATCAGCCCCAGCATTTT. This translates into CASSAPTSYSNQPQHF.